The 25 T cell receptor beta chains presented below share a single source sample, sequenced in a study of control samples from healthy donors and cancer patients. Profiling relied on immunoSEQ multiplex PCR, and the TCRdb table lists in-frame clones only, not all of them. The sample records fewer than 100,000 clones, approximately 90% being singletons. The specimen sequenced was blood. The receptors stem from a woman aged 45-59 years in good health.

This rearrangement joins TRBV11-2 to TRBJ1-2; 8 bases fit TRBD1. Trimming at V came to 4 bases and at J to 2 bases, leaving 15 bases not matched to a gene. The CDR3 has 18 amino acids. Germline V CDR1 and CDR2: SGHAT, FQNNGV. The CDR3 DNA reads TGTGCCAGCAGCTCCCTCCGGGACAGGACTCTTTTGAACTATGGCTACACCTTC. This encodes CASSSLRDRTLLNYGYTF. Based on the CDR3 plus reference TRBV11-2 and TRBJ1-2, the full variable domain is EAGVAQSPRYKIIEKRQSVAFWCNPISGHATLYWYQQILGQGPKLLIQFQNNGVVDDSQLPKDRFSAERLKGVDSTLKIQPAKLEDSAVYLCASSSLRDRTLLNYGYTFGSGTRLTVV.

For the CDR3, the DNA is TGCGCCAGCAGCGAGGACAGTACAGGCACTGAAGCTTTCTTT. It codes for CASSEDSTGTEAFF. This chain connects TRBV5-1 to TRBJ1-1, with D perhaps TRBD1 (6 bases). The CDR3 loop spans 14 amino acids. CDR1 and CDR2 (germline): SGHRS, YFSETQ. V was trimmed by 4 bases and J by 4 bases, leaving 14 bases between them. Together with reference TRBV5-1 and TRBJ1-1, the CDR3 gives the full variable domain: KAGVTQTPRYLIKTRGQQVTLSCSPISGHRSVSWYQQTPGQGLQFLFEYFSETQRNKGNFPGRFSGRQFSNSRSEMNVSTLELGDSALYLCASSEDSTGTEAFFGQGTRLTVV.

The rearrangement uses TRBV25-1 and TRBJ1-6; D remains unclear. The CDR3 has 12 residues. The V end lost 2 bases, the J end lost 9 bases, and 5 bases lay between the germline ends. In germline, CDR1 is MGHDK, CDR2 SYGVNS. The CDR3 sequence: CASSEGSSPLHF. In nucleotides, the CDR3 is TGTGCCAGCAGTGAAGGGTCTTCACCCCTCCACTTT.

V gene TRBV5-1 combines with J gene TRBJ1-6; maybe TRBD1 (5 bases). The germline CDR1 and CDR2 sequences are SGHRS and YFSETQ. Trimming pared 3 bases from V and 7 bases from J, leaving 17 bases between. The CDR3 totals 16 residues. CDR3 coding DNA: TGCGCCAGCAGCTCCGGGGGGACGGTGGAGAATTCACCCCTCCACTTT. Encoded protein: CASSSGGTVENSPLHF.

The chain joins TRBV7-7 to TRBJ2-5, with 8 bases identical to TRBD2. Germline assignment: CDR1 SSHAT and CDR2 FNYEAQ (reference sequence). Trimming at V came to 2 bases and at J to 5 bases, leaving 1 base not matched to a gene. The CDR3 sequence is 13 residues long. CDR3 sequence reads: CASSLSGGETQYF. CDR3 sequence (DNA): TGTGCCAGCAGCTTAAGCGGGGGTGAGACCCAGTACTTC.

The V gene is TRBV3-1 (or the pseudogene TRBV3-2), the J gene TRBJ2-3, with D possibly matching TRBD2 (5 bases). This CDR3 comprises 14 residues. Germline V gene sequence: CDR1 LGHDT, CDR2 YNNKEL (reference sequence). Trimming stripped 7 bases from V and 3 bases from J, with 14 bases between. The CDR3 loop reads CASTPGSTTDTQYF. As DNA, the CDR3 is TGTGCCAGCACTCCTGGGAGCACGACAGATACGCAGTATTTT.

V usage is TRBV19 and J usage is TRBJ1-2; a possible D gene is TRBD1 (5 bases). Trimming shortened V by 7 bases and J by 3 bases, and 12 bases separated the two germline ends. The germline gives CDR1 LNHDA, CDR2 SQIVND (reference sequence). The CDR3 is 13 residues long. The CDR3 is CASNRGTDYGYTF. CDR3 DNA sequence: TGTGCCAGTAACCGGGGCACCGACTATGGCTACACCTTC.

This chain connects TRBV11-3 to TRBJ2-7; D uncertain. The CDR3 consists of 15 residues. The germline V gene encodes CDR1 SGHNT and CDR2 YENEEA. V lost 2 bases and J lost 2, with 13 bases in between. Here the CDR3 DNA reads TGTGCCAGCAGCTTATACGGAGACGTTACCTACGAGCAGTACTTC. It encodes CASSLYGDVTYEQYF.

The V and J genes are TRBV6-5 and TRBJ1-1, with D unresolved. Trimming removed 4 bases at V and 4 bases at J, with 13 bases between. This CDR3 is built from 14 residues. CDR1 and CDR2 from the germline V gene are MNHEY and SVGAGI. The CDR3 sequence is CASSSPNLRTEAFF. CDR3 bases: TGTGCCAGCAGTTCACCGAATTTACGCACTGAAGCTTTCTTT.

The V gene is TRBV20-1, the J gene TRBJ1-5; no clear D gene. V was clipped by 3 bases and J by 6 bases, with 15 bases between them. Germline V lookup: CDR1 DFQATT, CDR2 SNEGSKA (reference sequence). CDR3 size: 14 residues. The CDR3 bases are TGCAGTGCTAGTAGACGGCCCGAGAGTCAGCCCCAGCATTTT. Residues: CSASRRPESQPQHF.

V and J are TRBV2 and TRBJ1-5; 8 bases are shared with TRBD1. Losses at the gene ends were 7 bases for V and 7 bases for J; bases not matched to a gene: 9. The germline gives CDR1 SNHLY, CDR2 FYNNEI. The CDR3 runs to 14 residues. CDR3 DNA sequence: TGTGCCAGCACGGGCACAGGGGGAAACCAGCCCCAGCATTTT. It yields the protein CASTGTGGNQPQHF.

The chain couples TRBV5-1 to TRBJ2-1; the D gene is possibly TRBD2 (5 bases). V lost 4 bases to trimming and J lost 6 bases, with 8 bases between them. The CDR3 runs 12 residues. Looked up from germline, CDR1 is SGHRS and CDR2 is YFSETQ. CDR3 residues: CASSRRGNEQFF. DNA for the CDR3: TGCGCCAGCAGCAGACGGGGCAATGAGCAGTTCTTC.

J is TRBJ1-5 and V is TRBV12-5; D is possibly TRBD1 (5 bases). Trimming pared 4 bases from V and 7 bases from J, leaving 14 bases between. There are 14 residues in the CDR3. The germline V gene encodes CDR1 LGHNT and CDR2 FRNRAP. This CDR3 reads CASGYDRTRQPQHF. In nucleotides, the CDR3 is TGTGCTAGTGGTTATGACAGAACCCGACAGCCCCAGCATTTT.

The chain has TRBV5-1 and TRBJ1-3, with 7 bases identical to TRBD1. The CDR3 is 17 residues long. Germline CDR1 reads SGHRS; CDR2 reads YFSETQ. V was clipped by 2 bases and J by 0 bases; unmatched bases: 8. CDR3 loop: CASSLPSPGGSGNTIYF. The DNA of the CDR3 is TGCGCCAGCAGCTTACCAAGTCCAGGGGGCTCTGGAAACACCATATATTTT.

V and J are TRBV5-5 and TRBJ1-2; no definite D call. The V end lost 1 base, the J end lost 0 bases, and 4 bases lay between the germline ends. CDR1 and CDR2 (germline): SGHKS, YYEKEE (reference sequence). The CDR3 spans 13 residues. This CDR3 is CASSLNTNYGYTF. CDR3 coding DNA: TGTGCCAGCAGCTTGAACACTAACTATGGCTACACCTTC. The entire variable domain, with the rest obtained from reference TRBV5-5 and TRBJ1-2, is as follows: DAGVTQSPTHLIKTRGQQVTLRCSPISGHKSVSWYQQVLGQGPQFIFQYYEKEERGRGNFPDRFSARQFPNYSSELNVNALLLGDSALYLCASSLNTNYGYTFGSGTRLTVV.

The chain combines TRBV23-1 with TRBJ2-3; D unresolved. TRBV23-1 is flagged as an ORF with uncertain function. The CDR3 spans 17 residues. V was trimmed by 3 bases and J by 2 bases, leaving 18 bases between them. CDR3 coding DNA: TGCGCCAGCAGTCACCTTATGAGTCTTAAGTACACAGATACGCAGTATTTT. Amino acid sequence: CASSHLMSLKYTDTQYF.

The chain has TRBV5-4 and TRBJ2-5; D unclear. The CDR3 is 14 amino acids. The ends were cut back, 2 bases at V and 4 bases at J, with 12 bases in the middle. CDR1 and CDR2 from the germline V gene are SGHNT and YYREEE (reference sequence). The CDR3 DNA follows: TGTGCCAGCAGCTTCGGGTCAGAGACAGAGACCCAGTACTTC. Residues: CASSFGSETETQYF.

The V call is TRBV3-1 (or the pseudogene TRBV3-2), the J call TRBJ2-5; D may be TRBD2 (6 bases). CDR3 length equals 15 residues. V lost 4 bases and J 3 bases, leaving 15 bases between the germline ends. Looked up from germline, CDR1 is LGHDT and CDR2 is YNNKEL (reference sequence). Here the CDR3 DNA reads TGTGCCAGCAGCCCGCGGGACCTAGGGGAAGAGACCCAGTACTTC. Translation: CASSPRDLGEETQYF.

The chain joins TRBV2 to TRBJ1-4, with D unclear. V gave up 1 base and J gave up 5 bases, with 14 bases separating them. The germline V gene encodes CDR1 SNHLY and CDR2 FYNNEI. This CDR3 region has 16 residues. For the CDR3, the DNA is TGTGCCAGCAGTGAAGGGGGTATTAGTCCGAATGAAAAACTGTTTTTT. As protein: CASSEGGISPNEKLFF. Using reference TRBV2 and TRBJ1-4 for the parts outside the CDR3, the full variable domain is EPEVTQTPSHQVTQMGQEVILRCVPISNHLYFYWYRQILGQKVEFLVSFYNNEISEKSEIFDDQFSVERPDGSNFTLKIRSTKLEDSAMYFCASSEGGISPNEKLFFGSGTQLSVL.

The V and J genes are TRBV7-6 and TRBJ1-1, with a possible D match to TRBD1 (5 bases). The CDR3 consists of 16 residues. The ends were cut back, 5 bases at V and 0 bases at J, with 16 bases in the middle. Germline lookup yields CDR1 SGHVS and CDR2 FNYEAQ. Here the CDR3 reads CASSAGTSVLNTEAFF. The CDR3 DNA follows: TGTGCCAGCAGCGCCGGGACCTCCGTGCTGAACACTGAAGCTTTCTTT.

The chain is built from TRBV13 and TRBJ2-7; TRBD1 agrees at 7 bases. Trimming cost V 5 bases and J 4 bases; bases outside gene matches: 8. CDR3 size: 14 residues. Germline-derived CDR1 and CDR2 are PRHDT and FYEKMQ (reference sequence). CDR3 sequence reads: CASSEQGFKYEQYF. The CDR3 nucleotides read TGTGCCAGCAGCGAACAGGGGTTTAAATACGAGCAGTACTTC.

J is TRBJ1-1 and V is TRBV28; D is undetermined. Trimming took 1 base from V and 11 from J, leaving 17 bases between them. The CDR3 loop spans 14 amino acids. The germline V gene has CDR1 MDHEN and CDR2 SYDVKM. The CDR3 DNA is TGTGCCAGCAGTTTATTTCAGGCCGGGCGGCGGGCTTTCTTT. It is translated as CASSLFQAGRRAFF.

This clone appeared a single time. The J gene is TRBJ1-4, the V gene TRBV11-2; D gene unclear. Germline values: CDR1 SGHAT, CDR2 FQNNGV. V lost 4 bases and J lost 8, with 20 bases in between. CDR3 length: 16 amino acids. The CDR3 region has the DNA TGTGCCAGCAGCTCGCGGGCGGTGGGTATGACGGAAAAACTGTTTTTT. The encoded protein is CASSSRAVGMTEKLFF.

CDR3 amino acids: CASSPIGVNTEAFF. CDR3 in DNA: TGTGCCAGCAGTCCAATAGGGGTTAACACTGAAGCTTTCTTT. The V gene is TRBV27, the J gene TRBJ1-1; tentative D call: TRBD1 (5 bases). Germline CDR1 reads MNHEY; CDR2 reads SMNVEV (reference sequence). This CDR3 comprises 14 residues. Deletions cut 5 bases from V and 2 bases from J, with 12 bases between.

This clone was counted only a few times. The chain uses TRBV3-1 (or the pseudogene TRBV3-2) and TRBJ2-7; D gene uncertain. The CDR3 covers 13 residues. V gave up 1 base and J gave up 6 bases, with 10 bases separating them. From germline, CDR1 is LGHDT and CDR2 YNNKEL (reference sequence). DNA of the CDR3: TGTGCCAGCAGCCAAGGTCGCTTTGGCGAGCAGTACTTC. This sequence encodes CASSQGRFGEQYF.